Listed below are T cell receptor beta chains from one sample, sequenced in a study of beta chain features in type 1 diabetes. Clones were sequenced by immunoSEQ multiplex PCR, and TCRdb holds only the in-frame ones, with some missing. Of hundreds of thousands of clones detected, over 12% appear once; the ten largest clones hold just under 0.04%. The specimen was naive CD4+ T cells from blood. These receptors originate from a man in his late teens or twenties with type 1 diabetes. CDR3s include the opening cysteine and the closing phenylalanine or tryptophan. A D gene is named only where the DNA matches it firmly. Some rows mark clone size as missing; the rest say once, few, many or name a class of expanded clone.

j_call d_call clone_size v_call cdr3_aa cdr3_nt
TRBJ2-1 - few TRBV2 CASTGSSRSYNEQFF TGTGCCAGCACGGGTAGCAGCAGATCCTACAATGAGCAGTTCTTC
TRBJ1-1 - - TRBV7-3 CASSLTQVVNTEAFF TGTGCCAGCAGCTTAACCCAGGTTGTGAACACTGAAGCTTTCTTT
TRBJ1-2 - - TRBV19 CASSTEIVNYGYTF TGTGCCAGTAGTACCGAGATAGTTAACTATGGCTACACCTTC
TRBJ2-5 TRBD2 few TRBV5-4 CASSLRLAGEETQYF TGTGCCAGCAGCTTAAGACTAGCGGGAGAGGAGACCCAGTACTTC
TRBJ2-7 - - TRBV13 CASSLYLGLPYEQYF TGTGCCAGCAGCTTATATCTTGGACTCCCCTACGAGCAGTACTTC
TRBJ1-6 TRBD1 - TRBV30 CAWSSGTGGSPLHF TGTGCCTGGAGTTCCGGGACAGGGGGTTCACCCCTCCACTTT
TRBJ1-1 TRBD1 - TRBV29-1 CSAPGGLTTGATEAFF TGCAGCGCCCCAGGAGGATTAACGACAGGGGCCACTGAAGCTTTCTTT
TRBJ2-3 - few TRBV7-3 CASSTSGQGTDTQYF TGTGCCAGCAGCACTTCCGGGCAAGGCACAGATACGCAGTATTTT
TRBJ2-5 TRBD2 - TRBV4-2 CASSRSGRETQYF TGTGCCAGCAGCCGGAGCGGGAGAGAGACCCAGTACTTC
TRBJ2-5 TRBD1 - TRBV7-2 CASSPDRARETQYF TGTGCCAGCAGCCCCGACAGGGCTAGGGAGACCCAGTACTTC
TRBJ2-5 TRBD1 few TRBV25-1 CASSEYHRGRETQYF TGTGCCAGCAGTGAATACCACAGGGGGCGAGAGACCCAGTACTTC
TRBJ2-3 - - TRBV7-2 CASSYDVGTQYF TGTGCCAGCAGCTACGACGTTGGGACGCAGTATTTT
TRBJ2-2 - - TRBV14 CASKQGPNTGELFF TGTGCCAGCAAACAGGGTCCGAACACCGGGGAGCTGTTTTTT
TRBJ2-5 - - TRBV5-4 CASSYGREETQYF TGTGCCAGCAGCTATGGGCGAGAGGAGACCCAGTACTTC
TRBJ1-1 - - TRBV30 CASLAAAEAFF TGTGCCTCCCTCGCCGCCGCAGAAGCTTTCTTT
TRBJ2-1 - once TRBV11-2 CASNPTRGRYNEQFF TGTGCCAGCAACCCGACGAGGGGCAGGTACAATGAGCAGTTCTTC
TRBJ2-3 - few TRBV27 CASSLRDPLSTDTQYF TGTGCCAGCAGCCTAAGGGACCCACTTAGCACAGATACGCAGTATTTT
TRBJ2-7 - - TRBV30 CAWRDGLLNEQYF TGTGCCTGGAGGGACGGTCTTCTGAACGAGCAGTACTTC
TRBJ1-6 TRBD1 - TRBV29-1 CSVVDRGNSPLHF TGCAGCGTGGTGGACAGGGGGAATTCACCCCTCCACTTT
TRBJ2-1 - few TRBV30 CAWSGGVKQFF TGTGCCTGGAGTGGCGGCGTAAAGCAGTTCTTC
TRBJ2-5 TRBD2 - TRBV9 CASSPGTSQETQYF TGTGCCAGCAGCCCAGGGACTAGTCAAGAGACCCAGTACTTC
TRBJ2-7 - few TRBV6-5 CASSYSRRVYEQYF TGTGCCAGCAGTTACTCGCGGAGAGTTTACGAGCAGTACTTC
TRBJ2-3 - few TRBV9 CASSVGQAGTDTQYF TGTGCCAGCAGCGTGGGGCAGGCGGGCACAGATACGCAGTATTTT
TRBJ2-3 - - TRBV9 CASSVRGTSTDTQYF TGTGCCAGCAGCGTGCGGGGTACTAGCACAGATACGCAGTATTTT
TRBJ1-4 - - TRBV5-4 CASSLGGAREEKLFF TGTGCCAGCAGCTTGGGGGGGGCCCGGGAGGAAAAACTGTTTTTT
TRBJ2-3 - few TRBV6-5 CASSNVPGSRKQYF TGTGCCAGCAGTAACGTTCCAGGGTCTAGGAAGCAGTATTTT
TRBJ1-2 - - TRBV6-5 CASSYSGTSYGYTF TGTGCCAGCAGTTACTCCGGTACGTCCTATGGCTACACCTTC
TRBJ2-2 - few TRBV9 CASSVERVDTGELFF TGTGCCAGCAGCGTGGAGAGGGTTGATACCGGGGAGCTGTTTTTT
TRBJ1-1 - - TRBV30 CAWSADDRTPYEAFF TGTGCCTGGAGTGCCGATGACAGGACTCCCTACGAAGCTTTCTTT
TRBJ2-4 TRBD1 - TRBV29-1 CSVHQGAGAKNIQYF TGCAGCGTACATCAGGGGGCCGGGGCCAAAAACATTCAGTACTTC
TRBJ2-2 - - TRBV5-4 CASSLAQVDTGELFF TGTGCCAGCAGCTTGGCACAGGTCGACACCGGGGAGCTGTTTTTT
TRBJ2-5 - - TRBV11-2 CASSPWGETQYF TGTGCCAGCAGCCCATGGGGGGAGACCCAGTACTTC
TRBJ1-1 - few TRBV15 CATSRVQGDPEAFF TGTGCCACCAGCAGAGTCCAGGGAGATCCTGAAGCTTTCTTT
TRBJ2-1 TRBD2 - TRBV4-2 CASSQGGRLSYNEQFF TGTGCCAGCAGCCAGGGAGGGCGGCTCTCCTACAATGAGCAGTTCTTC
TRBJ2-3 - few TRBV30 CAWSVRSTDTQYF TGTGCCTGGAGTGTAAGGAGCACAGATACGCAGTATTTT